The clone carrying this T cell receptor (beta chain) was counted many times. The antigen is not known. This record comes from a study of T-cell reconstitution after alpha-beta-depleted transplantation in children. Construction of the TCRbeta library involved unique molecular identifiers. TCRdb re-analysed the PCR reads in MiXCR, keeping a single row per CDR3 protein. The sample has hundreds of thousands of distinct CDR3 sequences; 15% to 20% are singletons. The CDR3 runs 20 residues. Per germline, CDR1 SQVTM and CDR2 ANQGSEA. Losses at the gene ends were 4 bases for V and 0 bases for J; bases not matched to a gene: 21. Study-wide points: Diversity and T-cell counts at one year after transplant derived mostly from new T cells. High day-60 TCRbeta diversity in some patients came from surviving recipient T cells and thymic progenitors. Reported findings indicate that, about two months after transplant, alpha-beta T cells came from several hundred expanded clones, which were derived from non-depleted graft cells.

V usage is TRBV29-1 and J usage is TRBJ2-4; 7 bases are shared with TRBD1. The source was PBMCs, mostly from graft donor cells, collected 360 days after TCRalphabeta/CD19-depleted stem cell transplant. The source is a boy under three years old who had a stem cell transplant for Wiskott-Aldrich syndrome, so the T cells may come from the graft donor. The CDR3 loop reads CSVAGTEVPPLSRAKNIQYF. In DNA form, the CDR3 reads TGCAGCGTTGCCGGGACAGAGGTTCCTCCCTTGTCCCGAGCCAAAAACATTCAGTACTTC.